What follows are 30 T cell receptor beta chains derived from one specimen sequenced in a study of cytomegalovirus exposure and HLA in healthy donors. 13 Jbeta primers and 60 Vbeta primers were used for the PCR. TCRdb's table, derived via immunoSEQ multiplex PCR, lists solely in-frame clones and lacks some. The data contain 90,000 to 150,000 clones, over 70% of them seen just once; the ten biggest clones take up less than 3.5%. The sample consisted of PBMCs. The receptors shown here come from a woman aged 40 to 49 in good health and CMV-seropositive.

The chain couples TRBV5-4 to TRBJ1-4; D perhaps matches TRBD1 (5 bases). Germline V gives CDR1 SGHNT, CDR2 YYREEE (reference sequence). Trimming took off 0 bases at V and 5 bases at J, with 14 bases between the two ends. The CDR3 spans 16 residues. CDR3 sequence reads: CASSLDTSDRNEKLFF. Here the CDR3 DNA reads TGTGCCAGCAGCTTGGATACTTCCGACAGAAATGAAAAACTGTTTTTT.

This chain uses TRBV27 with TRBJ1-1, with TRBD1 identical over 9 bases. This CDR3 has 15 residues. The V gene end was trimmed by 1 base and the J gene end by 4 bases; junction bases not matched to a gene: 4. Germline assignment: CDR1 MNHEY and CDR2 SMNVEV (reference sequence). The CDR3 DNA is TGTGCCAGCAGTTTATACGGACAGGGGTCCACTGAAGCTTTCTTT. Protein: CASSLYGQGSTEAFF.

This rearrangement joins TRBV7-9 to TRBJ2-3; 9 positions match TRBD2. The V gene end was trimmed by 3 bases and the J gene end by 3 bases; junction bases not matched to a gene: 4. Germline V gene lookup returns CDR1 SEHNR and CDR2 FQNEAQ (reference sequence). CDR3 size: 15 residues. The CDR3 DNA reads as TGTGCCAGCAGCTTCGGTGCGGGGGGGACAGATACGCAGTATTTT. It is translated as CASSFGAGGTDTQYF.

This chain links TRBV30 with TRBJ1-2; TRBD1 matches at 8 bases. J gave up 3 bases and V 7 bases, and 4 bases lay outside the gene matches. Germline V gene lookup returns CDR1 GTSNPN and CDR2 SVGIG (reference sequence). This CDR3 contains 12 residues. CDR3 sequence reads: CALDRGHYGYTF. The CDR3 bases are TGTGCCTTAGACAGGGGCCACTATGGCTACACCTTC.

The rearrangement joins TRBV7-2 to TRBJ1-6; D is undetermined. The CDR3 is made up of 12 amino acids. Germline CDR1 and CDR2: SGHTA and FQGNSA. The ends were cut back, 8 bases at V and 3 bases at J, with 5 bases in the middle. CDR3 protein: CASGHYNSPLHF. The CDR3 DNA follows: TGTGCCAGCGGGCACTATAATTCACCCCTCCACTTT. Combining the CDR3 with reference TRBV7-2 and TRBJ1-6 gives the whole variable domain GAGVSQSPSNKVTEKGKDVELRCDPISGHTALYWYRQSLGQGLEFLIYFQGNSAPDKSGLPSDRFSAERTGGSVSTLTIQRTQQEDSAVYLCASGHYNSPLHFGNGTRLTVT.

The V call is TRBV9, the J call TRBJ2-5; TRBD1 is a possible D gene (6 bases). CDR1 and CDR2 (germline): SGDLS, YYNGEE. The CDR3 has 13 amino acids. V was clipped by 3 bases and J by 5 bases, with 11 bases between them. CDR3 loop: CASSGGQGETQYF. As DNA, the CDR3 is TGTGCCAGCAGCGGGGGGCAGGGGGAGACCCAGTACTTC.

This clone is a singleton in its sample. The rearrangement joins TRBV2 to TRBJ2-1; D might be TRBD1 (6 bases). Germline V gene sequence: CDR1 SNHLY, CDR2 FYNNEI. The CDR3 loop spans 18 amino acids. Deletions cut 4 bases from V and 7 bases from J, with 26 bases between. The CDR3 DNA reads TGTGCCAGCAGTGTGAGTCAGGGGATCGCAAGAGGTAGGAATGAGCAGTTCTTC. Residues: CASSVSQGIARGRNEQFF.

The CDR3 loop is CAWSLKGGDQPQHF. CDR3 bases: TGTGCCTGGAGTCTCAAGGGGGGGGATCAGCCCCAGCATTTT. The V call is TRBV30, the J call TRBJ1-5, with a weak D call TRBD1 (6 bases). Germline V gives CDR1 GTSNPN, CDR2 SVGIG (reference sequence). V was cut by 2 bases and J by 5 bases, with 13 bases left in between. CDR3 length: 14 residues.

The chain links TRBV30 to TRBJ2-7; 8 bases are shared with TRBD2. The CDR3 consists of 13 residues. CDR1 GTSNPN and CDR2 SVGIG come from the germline V gene (reference sequence). V shed 2 bases and J 4 bases; nucleotides not matched to a gene: 4. In DNA form, the CDR3 reads TGTGCCTGGAGTACCGGGACTAGGTACGAGCAGTACTTC. As protein: CAWSTGTRYEQYF.

This chain connects TRBV28 to TRBJ2-1; 12 nucleotides agree with TRBD2. The CDR3 is made up of 14 amino acids. V was pared by 9 bases and J by 9 bases, with 9 bases of the junction left unmatched. Per germline, CDR1 MDHEN and CDR2 SYDVKM. The CDR3, as DNA: TGTGCCAGTTCGGAACTAGCGGGAGGATCTGAGCAGTTCTTC. It encodes CASSELAGGSEQFF.

The gene calls are TRBV29-1 and TRBJ1-5; D perhaps matches TRBD1 (6 bases). Between the trimmed V and J ends, which lost 2 bases and 2 bases, there was a span of 13 bases. The CDR3 loop spans 15 amino acids. Germline V gene data show CDR1 as SQVTM and CDR2 as ANQGSEA. CDR3 sequence: CSVELGGVGNQPQHF. The CDR3 coding sequence is TGCAGCGTTGAACTAGGGGGGGTGGGCAATCAGCCCCAGCATTTT.

The chain couples TRBV10-3 to TRBJ1-1; TRBD1 is a possible D gene (6 bases). V lost 10 bases and J 5 bases, leaving 14 bases between the germline ends. The germline gives CDR1 ENHRY, CDR2 SYGVKD. The CDR3 totals 12 residues. CDR3 coding DNA: TGTGCCACCTCAGGGGAGAGGACTGAAGCTTTCTTT. Translation: CATSGERTEAFF.

The gene calls are TRBV30 and TRBJ1-2; D is ambiguous. This CDR3 is built from 13 residues. V was clipped by 3 bases and J by 2 bases, with 10 bases between them. Germline V gives CDR1 GTSNPN, CDR2 SVGIG (reference sequence). The CDR3 loop reads CAWSPTANYGYTF. The DNA for the CDR3 is TGTGCCTGGAGCCCTACCGCAAACTATGGCTACACCTTC.

This sequence joins TRBV4-1 and TRBJ2-1, with no clear D. Trimming cost V 0 bases and J 10 bases, with 10 bases left between them. Germline V gene lookup returns CDR1 MGHRA and CDR2 YSYEKL. The CDR3 extends over 13 amino acids. CDR3 protein: CASSQEARWEQFF. The CDR3, as DNA: TGCGCCAGCAGCCAAGAGGCGCGGTGGGAGCAGTTCTTC.

Only a few counts were recorded for this clone. The chain has TRBV7-9 and TRBJ2-1; TRBD1 might be the D (6 bases). The ends were cut back, 3 bases at V and 9 bases at J, with 15 bases in the middle. Germline CDR1 SEHNR, CDR2 FQNEAQ (reference sequence). The CDR3 loop spans 14 amino acids. CDR3 protein: CASSFVIEGGEQFF. The CDR3, as DNA: TGTGCCAGCAGCTTCGTGATAGAAGGGGGTGAGCAGTTCTTC.

The genes are TRBV25-1 and TRBJ2-5, with 9 bases fitting TRBD2. The V gene end was trimmed by 0 bases and the J gene end by 2 bases; junction bases not matched to a gene: 7. Germline V gene sequence: CDR1 MGHDK, CDR2 SYGVNS. CDR3 size: 17 residues. In nucleotides, the CDR3 is TGTGCCAGCAGTGAATATAAGGGCGGGGGGGGGCAAGAGACCCAGTACTTC. Protein product: CASSEYKGGGGQETQYF.

The chain is built from TRBV7-8 and TRBJ2-7; 9 bases line up with TRBD2. Losses at the gene ends were 1 base for V and 2 bases for J; bases not matched to a gene: 3. The germline CDR1 and CDR2 sequences are SGHVS and FQNEAQ. The CDR3 runs to 15 residues. CDR3: CASSLVAGAAYEQYF. The CDR3, as DNA: TGTGCCAGCAGCTTAGTAGCGGGGGCTGCCTACGAGCAGTACTTC. The full variable domain, completed using reference TRBV7-8 and TRBJ2-7, is GAGVSQSPRYKVAKRGQDVALRCDPISGHVSLFWYQQALGQGPEFLTYFQNEAQLDKSGLPSDRFFAERPEGSVSTLKIQRTQQEDSAVYLCASSLVAGAAYEQYFGPGTRLTVT.

The gene calls are TRBV7-9 and TRBJ2-1, with 8 nucleotides matching TRBD2. Losses at the gene ends were 0 bases for V and 6 bases for J; bases not matched to a gene: 4. CDR1 and CDR2 (germline): SEHNR, FQNEAQ (reference sequence). The CDR3 is 15 residues long. CDR3 loop: CASSLAAGGSNEQFF. The CDR3 DNA sequence: TGTGCCAGCAGCTTAGCGGCGGGGGGAAGCAATGAGCAGTTCTTC.

The chain links TRBV4-2 to TRBJ1-2, with 8 bases fitting TRBD1. Germline lookup yields CDR1 LGHNA and CDR2 YNFKEQ. The CDR3 has 15 amino acids. The V gene end was trimmed by 3 bases and the J gene end by 6 bases; junction bases not matched to a gene: 9. The CDR3 bases are TGTGCCAGCAGCCAGGCTCCGCAGGGGGCGGATGGCTACACCTTC. As protein: CASSQAPQGADGYTF.

The chain is built from TRBV30 and TRBJ2-3; 7 bases map to TRBD1. Germline CDR1 GTSNPN, CDR2 SVGIG (reference sequence). V dropped 3 bases and J dropped 5; count of bases not matched to a gene: 2. This CDR3 contains 12 residues. CDR3 region: CAWSPGGDTQYF. The CDR3 bases are TGTGCCTGGAGCCCAGGGGGAGATACGCAGTATTTT.

This chain joins TRBV9 and TRBJ1-4, with a tentative D call TRBD1 (5 bases). This CDR3 spans 14 amino acids. Between the trimmed V and J ends, which lost 0 bases and 7 bases, there was a span of 10 bases. Looked up from germline, CDR1 is SGDLS and CDR2 is YYNGEE. DNA of the CDR3: TGTGCCAGCAGCGTAGGGCAGGGAGGTGAAAAACTGTTTTTT. As protein: CASSVGQGGEKLFF.

There are a few counts of this clone. V and J are TRBV20-1 and TRBJ1-1; no clear D gene. In germline, CDR1 is DFQATT, CDR2 SNEGSKA (reference sequence). CDR3 length: 11 residues. Trimming shortened V by 7 bases and J by 6 bases, and 12 bases separated the two germline ends. The CDR3 reads CSGSTESEAFF. The CDR3 DNA reads as TGCAGTGGCTCGACTGAATCTGAAGCTTTCTTT.

V and J are TRBV4-3 and TRBJ1-2; D remains ambiguous. CDR3 length equals 16 residues. Germline-derived CDR1 and CDR2 are LGHNA and YSLEER. V lost 0 bases and J 4 bases, leaving 15 bases between the germline ends. As DNA, the CDR3 is TGCGCCAGCAGCCAAGACGCAGGTCTGGCGGGCTATGGCTACACCTTC. It encodes CASSQDAGLAGYGYTF.

This chain uses TRBV11-2 with TRBJ1-1, with unresolved D. CDR3 length equals 16 residues. Germline CDR1 and CDR2: SGHAT and FQNNGV. V lost 5 bases and J lost 0, with 16 bases in between. The CDR3 loop is CASSPGWPRMNTEAFF. The CDR3 nucleotides read TGTGCCAGCAGCCCCGGTTGGCCTAGGATGAACACTGAAGCTTTCTTT.

This clone was detected a few times. V and J are TRBV5-6 and TRBJ1-1; 9 bases align to TRBD1. This CDR3 contains 15 residues. Trimming cost V 4 bases and J 4 bases; bases outside gene matches: 8. Looked up from germline, CDR1 is SGHDT and CDR2 is YYEEEE. CDR3 in DNA: TGTGCCAGCAGCGGAAGGGACAGGGCCGTCACTGAAGCTTTCTTT. Its translation is CASSGRDRAVTEAFF.

The chain has TRBV30 and TRBJ2-5; D is perhaps TRBD2 (7 bases). CDR1 GTSNPN and CDR2 SVGIG come from the germline V gene (reference sequence). This CDR3 contains 14 residues. Trimming removed 0 bases from V and 5 bases from J, with 13 bases in between. The CDR3 nucleotides are TGTGCCTGGAGTGTGGGGGGGGGCGGGGAGACCCAGTACTTC. Translated: CAWSVGGGGETQYF.

This sequence joins TRBV6-5 and TRBJ2-1; possibly TRBD1 for D (6 bases). The V gene's germline CDR1 is MNHEY and CDR2 SVGAGI. V was shortened by 0 bases and J by 3 bases, with 9 bases between the two germline ends. The CDR3 sequence is 15 residues long. The CDR3 sequence: CASSYSDRYYNEQFF. CDR3 DNA sequence: TGTGCCAGCAGTTACTCCGACAGGTACTACAATGAGCAGTTCTTC.

This clone was detected once. This chain connects TRBV4-1 to TRBJ2-4, with D possibly TRBD1 on 6 matching bases. Per germline, CDR1 MGHRA and CDR2 YSYEKL. Trimming removed 0 bases at V and 0 bases at J, with 21 bases between. CDR3 length equals 20 residues. CDR3 sequence (DNA): TGCGCCAGCAGCCAAGACGGGCAGGACAGAACAATTCTAGCCAAAAACATTCAGTACTTC. Protein product: CASSQDGQDRTILAKNIQYF.

This chain uses TRBV4-3 with TRBJ2-4; the D gene is possibly TRBD1 (5 bases). The V gene lost 0 bases and the J gene lost 6 bases, with 6 bases spanning the gap. The CDR3 runs to 13 residues. Germline values: CDR1 LGHNA, CDR2 YSLEER. CDR3 sequence reads: CASSQDRGNIQYF. In DNA form, the CDR3 reads TGCGCCAGCAGCCAAGATAGGGGAAACATTCAGTACTTC.

This clone has a single count. The CDR3, as DNA: TGTGCCAGCAGCCAAGGGACTAGCGGGGGAGGGGCCAACGTCCTGACTTTC. Translating gives CASSQGTSGGGANVLTF. V gene TRBV4-2 combines with J gene TRBJ2-6; 13 bases align to TRBD2. The CDR3 consists of 17 residues. Germline-derived CDR1 and CDR2 are LGHNA and YNFKEQ. The V and J ends lost 1 base and 4 bases, in that order; junction bases with no gene match: 1.